This TCR beta chain was recorded in a study of TIL therapy for anti-PD-1-resistant metastatic lung cancer. Germline V gene sequence: CDR1 LNHNV, CDR2 YYDKDF (reference sequence). V trimming: 7 bases; J trimming: 1 base; junction bases outside the gene matches: 15. This CDR3 spans 17 amino acids. The time point is: pre-treatment sample, taken before nivolumab and TIL therapy. The tumor samples were excised metastases, mostly pleural nodules or supraclavicular lymph nodes. The immunoSEQ assay was v3. Data came from immunoSEQ multiplex PCR; TCRdb stores just in-frame clones and leaves some out. The table includes over 10,000 clones, 66% detected once.

Sequenced here: tumor tissue, sampled at baseline. The receptor was isolated from a woman aged 30-85 years with non-small cell lung cancer. The chain joins TRBV15 to TRBJ1-1; 7 bases are shared with TRBD1. CDR3 bases: TGTGCCACCATACGGACAGGCCGCTTCCATTCGAACACTGAAGCTTTCTTT. This gives the protein CATIRTGRFHSNTEAFF.